This TCR beta chain was recorded in a study of blood T cell repertoires in COVID-19. The overall study: Recovered Cohort 3 donors showed two negative PCRs, clearance, or symptom resolution. The cDNA or gDNA used as material had been derived from T cells, B-cell-depleted T cells, or PBMCs. Material from acute and convalescent COVID-19 was sourced from the United States, Italy and Spain.

Source study methods: Amplifying reference gene primers gave estimates of nucleated cell counts. Only in-frame clones appear in the TCRdb table, and some are missing; sequencing was by immunoSEQ multiplex PCR. V and J calls and clone size follow that table, whereas D and trimming were derived from the DNA. The table has about 210,000 clones, 70% to 90% seen once. CDR1 is GTSNPN, CDR2 SVGIG, per germline (reference sequence). The CDR3 totals 14 residues. V trimming: 1 base; J trimming: 7 bases; junction bases outside the gene matches: 2. This sequence was found in a woman between 40 and 50 years old in a cohort exposed to, infected with or recovered from COVID-19 (not recorded which). This chain connects TRBV30 to TRBJ2-2, with TRBD1 matching 11 bases. The sample taken for sequencing was PBMCs or T cells enriched from blood (not recorded which). CDR3 residues: CAWSGTGGHGELFF. The CDR3 DNA is TGTGCCTGGAGTGGGACAGGGGGCCACGGGGAGCTGTTTTTT.